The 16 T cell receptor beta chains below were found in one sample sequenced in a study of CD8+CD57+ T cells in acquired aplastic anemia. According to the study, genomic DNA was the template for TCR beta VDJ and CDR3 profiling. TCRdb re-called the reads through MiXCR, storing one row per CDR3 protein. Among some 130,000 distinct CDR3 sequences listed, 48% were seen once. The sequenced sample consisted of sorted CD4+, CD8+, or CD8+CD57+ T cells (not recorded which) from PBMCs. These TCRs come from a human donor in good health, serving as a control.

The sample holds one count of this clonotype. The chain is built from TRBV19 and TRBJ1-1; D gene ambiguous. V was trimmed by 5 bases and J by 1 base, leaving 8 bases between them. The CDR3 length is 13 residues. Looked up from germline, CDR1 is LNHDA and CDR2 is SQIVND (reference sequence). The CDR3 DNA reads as TGTGCCAGTAGTCCCCTCCCGAACACTGAAGCTTTCTTT. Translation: CASSPLPNTEAFF. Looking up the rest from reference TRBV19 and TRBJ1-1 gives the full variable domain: DGGITQSPKYLFRKEGQNVTLSCEQNLNHDAMYWYRQDPGQGLRLIYYSQIVNDFQKGDIAEGYSVSREKKESFPLTVTSAQKNPTAFYLCASSPLPNTEAFFGQGTRLTVV.

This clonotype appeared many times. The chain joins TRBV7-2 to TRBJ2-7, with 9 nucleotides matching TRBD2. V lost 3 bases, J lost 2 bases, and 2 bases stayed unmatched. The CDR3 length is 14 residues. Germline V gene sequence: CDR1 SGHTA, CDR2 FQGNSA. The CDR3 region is CASSFGGGAYEQYF. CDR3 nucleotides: TGTGCCAGCAGCTTTGGCGGGGGGGCCTACGAGCAGTACTTC.

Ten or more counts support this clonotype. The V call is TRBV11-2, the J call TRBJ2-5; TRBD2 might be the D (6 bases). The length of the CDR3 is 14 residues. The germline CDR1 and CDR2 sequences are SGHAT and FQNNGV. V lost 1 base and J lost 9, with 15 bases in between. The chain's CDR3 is CASSLGGDGRPQYF. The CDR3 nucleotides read TGTGCCAGCAGCTTAGGGGGGGACGGGCGGCCCCAGTACTTC.

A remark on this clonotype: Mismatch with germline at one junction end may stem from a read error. This chain's CDR3 is CTSSLAGTYEQYF. The CDR3 DNA sequence: TGTACCAGCAGCTTAGCGGGGACCTACGAGCAGTACTTC. V usage is TRBV7-9 and J usage is TRBJ2-7, with TRBD2 matching over 8 bases. The CDR3 is 13 residues long. Germline CDR1 reads SEHNR; CDR2 reads FQNEAQ (reference sequence).

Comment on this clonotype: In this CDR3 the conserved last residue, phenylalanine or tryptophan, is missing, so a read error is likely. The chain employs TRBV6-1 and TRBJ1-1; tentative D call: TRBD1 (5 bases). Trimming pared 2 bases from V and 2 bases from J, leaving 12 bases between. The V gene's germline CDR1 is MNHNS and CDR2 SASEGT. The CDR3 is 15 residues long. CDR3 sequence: CASSESRGLNTEAFL. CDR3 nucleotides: TGTGCCAGCAGTGAATCGAGGGGCCTAAACACTGAAGCTTTCCTT.

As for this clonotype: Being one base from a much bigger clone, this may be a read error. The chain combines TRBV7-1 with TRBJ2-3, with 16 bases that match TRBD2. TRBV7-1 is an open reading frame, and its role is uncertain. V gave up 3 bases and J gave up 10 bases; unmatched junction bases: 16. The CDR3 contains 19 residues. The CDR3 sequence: CASSSGTSGGAGFRGAQYF. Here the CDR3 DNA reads TGTGCCAGCAGCTCCGGGACTAGCGGGGGGGCTGGTTTTCGAGGTGCGCAGTATTTT.

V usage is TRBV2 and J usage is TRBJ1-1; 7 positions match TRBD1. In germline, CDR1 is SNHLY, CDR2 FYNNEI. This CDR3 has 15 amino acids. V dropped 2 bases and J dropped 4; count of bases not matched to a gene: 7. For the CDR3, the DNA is TGTGCCAGCAGTGAACGTTCGGCAGGGGGCACTGAAGCTTTCTTT. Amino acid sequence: CASSERSAGGTEAFF.

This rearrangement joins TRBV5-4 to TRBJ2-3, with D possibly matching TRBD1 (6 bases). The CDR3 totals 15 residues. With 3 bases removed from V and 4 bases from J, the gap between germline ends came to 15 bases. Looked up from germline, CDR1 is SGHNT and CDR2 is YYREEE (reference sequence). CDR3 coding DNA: TGTGCCAGCAGCTCGCCCGCTACAGGGTCAGATACGCAGTATTTT. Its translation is CASSSPATGSDTQYF.

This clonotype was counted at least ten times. Here the CDR3 DNA reads TGTGCCAGCAGTGGGGGCGGGGGGGCCCGCGAGACCCAGTACTTC. Translating gives CASSGGGGARETQYF. The genes are TRBV2 and TRBJ2-5; TRBD2 matches at 9 bases. J lost 5 bases, V lost 4 bases, and 8 bases had no gene match. Germline V CDR1 and CDR2: SNHLY, FYNNEI. The length of the CDR3 is 15 residues.

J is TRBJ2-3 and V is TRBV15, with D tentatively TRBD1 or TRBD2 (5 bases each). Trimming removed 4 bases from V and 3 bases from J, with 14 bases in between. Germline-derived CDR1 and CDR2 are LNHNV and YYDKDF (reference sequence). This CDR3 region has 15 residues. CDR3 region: CATSNRDRGTDTQYF. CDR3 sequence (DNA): TGTGCCACCAGCAATAGGGACCGCGGGACAGATACGCAGTATTTT. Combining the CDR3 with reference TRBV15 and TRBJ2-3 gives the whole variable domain DAMVIQNPRYQVTQFGKPVTLSCSQTLNHNVMYWYQQKSSQAPKLLFHYYDKDFNNEADTPDNFQSRRPNTSFCFLDIRSPGLGDTAMYLCATSNRDRGTDTQYFGPGTRLTVL.

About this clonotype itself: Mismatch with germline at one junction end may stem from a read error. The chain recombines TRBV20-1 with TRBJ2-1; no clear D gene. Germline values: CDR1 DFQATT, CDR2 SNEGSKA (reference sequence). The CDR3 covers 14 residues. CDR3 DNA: TGCAGTACCCGCCCCCAGGACGGCTACAATGGGCAGTTCTTC. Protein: CSTRPQDGYNGQFF.

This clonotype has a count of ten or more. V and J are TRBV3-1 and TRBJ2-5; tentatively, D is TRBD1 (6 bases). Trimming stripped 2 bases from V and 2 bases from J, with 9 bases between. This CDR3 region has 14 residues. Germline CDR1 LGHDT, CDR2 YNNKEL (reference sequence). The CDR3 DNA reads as TGTGCCAGCAGCCAAAATACAGGGCAAGAGACCCAGTACTTC. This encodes CASSQNTGQETQYF.

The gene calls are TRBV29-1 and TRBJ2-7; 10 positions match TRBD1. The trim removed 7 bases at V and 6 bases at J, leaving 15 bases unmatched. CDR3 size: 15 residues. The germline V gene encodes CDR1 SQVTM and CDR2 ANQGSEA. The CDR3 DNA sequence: TGCAGCGCTATCGCGACAGGGGGCAATGCCGGCGAGCAGTACTTC. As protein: CSAIATGGNAGEQYF.

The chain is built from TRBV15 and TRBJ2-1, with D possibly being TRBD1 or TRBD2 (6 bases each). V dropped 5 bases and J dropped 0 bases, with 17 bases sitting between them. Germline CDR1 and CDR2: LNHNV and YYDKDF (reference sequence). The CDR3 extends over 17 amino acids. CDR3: CATSLRGRGASYNEQFF. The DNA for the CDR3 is TGTGCCACCAGCCTACGGGGAAGGGGGGCCTCCTACAATGAGCAGTTCTTC.

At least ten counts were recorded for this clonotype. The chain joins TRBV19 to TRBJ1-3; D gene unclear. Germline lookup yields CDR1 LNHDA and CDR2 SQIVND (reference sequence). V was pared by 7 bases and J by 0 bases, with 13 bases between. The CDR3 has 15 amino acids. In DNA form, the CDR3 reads TGTGCCAGTACTCGCGGGTCATACTCTGGAAACACCATATATTTT. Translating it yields CASTRGSYSGNTIYF.

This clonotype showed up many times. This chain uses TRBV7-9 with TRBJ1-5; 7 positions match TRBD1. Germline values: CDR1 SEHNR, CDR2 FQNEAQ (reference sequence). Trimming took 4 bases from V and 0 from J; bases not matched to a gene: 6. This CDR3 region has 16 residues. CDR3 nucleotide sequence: TGTGCCAGCAGCTCCACAGGGGAGGGTAGCAATCAGCCCCAGCATTTT. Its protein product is CASSSTGEGSNQPQHF.